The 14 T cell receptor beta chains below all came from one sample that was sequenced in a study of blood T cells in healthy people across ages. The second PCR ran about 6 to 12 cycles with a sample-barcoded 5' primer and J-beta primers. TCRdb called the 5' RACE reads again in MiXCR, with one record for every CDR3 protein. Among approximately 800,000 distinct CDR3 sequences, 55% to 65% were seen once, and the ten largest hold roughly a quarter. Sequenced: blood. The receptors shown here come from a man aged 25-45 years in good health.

The CDR3 protein is CSARGGTSGGSTDTQYF. CDR3 DNA: TGCAGTGCTAGAGGGGGCACTAGCGGGGGGAGCACAGATACGCAGTATTTT. The chain is built from TRBV20-1 and TRBJ2-3, with 12 bases matching TRBD2. Germline V gene lookup returns CDR1 DFQATT and CDR2 SNEGSKA (reference sequence). This CDR3 is built from 17 residues. V dropped 1 base and J dropped 0; count of bases not matched to a gene: 5.

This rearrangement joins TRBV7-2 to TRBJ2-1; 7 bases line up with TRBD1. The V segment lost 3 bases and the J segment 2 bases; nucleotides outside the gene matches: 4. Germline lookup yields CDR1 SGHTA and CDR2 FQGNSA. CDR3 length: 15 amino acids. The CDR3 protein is CASSFRDRPYNEQFF. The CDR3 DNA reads TGTGCCAGCAGCTTCCGGGACAGACCCTACAATGAGCAGTTCTTC.

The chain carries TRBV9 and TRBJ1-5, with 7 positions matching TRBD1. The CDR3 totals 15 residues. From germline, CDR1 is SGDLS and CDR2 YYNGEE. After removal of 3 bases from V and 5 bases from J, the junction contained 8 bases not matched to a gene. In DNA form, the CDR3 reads TGTGCCAGCAGCGAGACAGGGAGGGGGGATCAGCCCCAGCATTTT. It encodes CASSETGRGDQPQHF.

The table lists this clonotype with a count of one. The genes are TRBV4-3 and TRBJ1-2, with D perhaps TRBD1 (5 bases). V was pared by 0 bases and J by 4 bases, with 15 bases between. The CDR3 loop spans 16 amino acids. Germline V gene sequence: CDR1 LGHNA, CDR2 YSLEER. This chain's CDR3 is CASSQDLYSTGYGYTF. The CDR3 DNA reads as TGCGCCAGCAGCCAAGATCTTTACTCAACAGGCTATGGCTACACCTTC.

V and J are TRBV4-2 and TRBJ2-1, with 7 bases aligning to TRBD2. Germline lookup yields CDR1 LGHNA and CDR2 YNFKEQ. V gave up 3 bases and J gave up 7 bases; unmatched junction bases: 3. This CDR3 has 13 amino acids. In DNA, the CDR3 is TGTGCCAGCAGCCAGCCACTAGCGAATGAGCAGTTCTTC. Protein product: CASSQPLANEQFF.

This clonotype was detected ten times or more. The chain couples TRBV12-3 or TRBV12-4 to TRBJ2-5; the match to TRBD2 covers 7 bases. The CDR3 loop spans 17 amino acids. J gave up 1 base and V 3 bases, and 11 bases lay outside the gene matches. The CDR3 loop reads CASSFKGRGTAQETQYF. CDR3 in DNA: TGTGCCAGCAGTTTTAAGGGGCGGGGGACTGCCCAAGAGACCCAGTACTTC.

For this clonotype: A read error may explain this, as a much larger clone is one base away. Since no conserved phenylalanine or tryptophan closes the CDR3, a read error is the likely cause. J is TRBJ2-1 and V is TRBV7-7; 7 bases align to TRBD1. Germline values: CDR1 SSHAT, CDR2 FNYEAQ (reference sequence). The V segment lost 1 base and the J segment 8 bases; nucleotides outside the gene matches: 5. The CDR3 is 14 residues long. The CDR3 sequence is CASSLGTGVDEQFL. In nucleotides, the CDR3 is TGTGCCAGCAGCTTAGGAACAGGGGTCGATGAGCAGTTCTTA.

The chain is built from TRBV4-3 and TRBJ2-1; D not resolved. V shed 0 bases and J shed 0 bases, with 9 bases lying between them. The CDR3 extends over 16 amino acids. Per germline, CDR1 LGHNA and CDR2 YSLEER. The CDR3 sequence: CASSQDPRASYNEQFF. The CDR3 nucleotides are TGCGCCAGCAGCCAAGATCCGCGTGCCTCCTACAATGAGCAGTTCTTC.

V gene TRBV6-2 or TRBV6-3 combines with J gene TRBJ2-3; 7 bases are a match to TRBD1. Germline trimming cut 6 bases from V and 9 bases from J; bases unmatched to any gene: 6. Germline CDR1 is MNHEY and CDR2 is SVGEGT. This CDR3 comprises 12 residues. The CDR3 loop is CASSLTGTTQYF. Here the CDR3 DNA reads TGTGCCAGCAGCCTGACAGGGACCACGCAGTATTTT.

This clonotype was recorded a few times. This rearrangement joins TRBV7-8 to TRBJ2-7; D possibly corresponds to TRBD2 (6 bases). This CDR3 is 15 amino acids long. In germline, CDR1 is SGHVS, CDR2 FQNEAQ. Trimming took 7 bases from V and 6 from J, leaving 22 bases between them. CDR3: CASNNNGRGEGEQYF. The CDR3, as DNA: TGTGCCAGCAACAACAACGGGCGGGGCGAGGGCGAGCAGTACTTC.

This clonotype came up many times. The CDR3 DNA is TGCAGCGTGGGGGATACGCAGTATTTT. Its translation is CSVGDTQYF. The genes are TRBV29-1 and TRBJ2-3; D not resolved. The CDR3 totals 9 residues. Germline V gene lookup returns CDR1 SQVTM and CDR2 ANQGSEA. The V gene lost 6 bases and the J gene lost 6 bases, with 4 bases spanning the gap.

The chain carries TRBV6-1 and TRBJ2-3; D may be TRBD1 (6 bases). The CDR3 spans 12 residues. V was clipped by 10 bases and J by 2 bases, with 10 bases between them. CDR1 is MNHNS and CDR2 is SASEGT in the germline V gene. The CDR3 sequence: CANRDNTDTQYF. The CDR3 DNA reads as TGTGCCAACAGGGATAACACAGATACGCAGTATTTT.

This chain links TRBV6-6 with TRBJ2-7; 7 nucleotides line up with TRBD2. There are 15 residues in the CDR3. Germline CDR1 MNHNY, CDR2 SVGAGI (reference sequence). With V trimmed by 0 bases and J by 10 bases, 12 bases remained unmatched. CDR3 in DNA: TGTGCCAGCAGTTACTCTGCAGGGCCCACTAGCGACCAGTACTTC. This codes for CASSYSAGPTSDQYF.

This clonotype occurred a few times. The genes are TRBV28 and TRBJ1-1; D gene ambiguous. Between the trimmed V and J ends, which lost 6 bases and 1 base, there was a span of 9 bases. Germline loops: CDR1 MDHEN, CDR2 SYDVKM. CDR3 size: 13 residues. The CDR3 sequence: CASRPTANTEAFF. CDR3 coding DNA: TGTGCCAGCAGGCCAACTGCGAACACTGAAGCTTTCTTT.